These 20 T cell receptor beta chains share one sample of origin, sequenced in a study of OX40 agonist ivuxolimab in advanced cancers. Libraries were prepared by immunoSEQ multiplex PCR; TCRdb keeps only in-frame clonotypes and omits some of them. This sample has approximately 70,000 clones, with 83% found just once. The specimen was CD4+ or CD8+ T cells sorted from blood, collected in a trial of the OX40 agonist ivuxolimab. The source of these receptors is an adult with an advanced solid tumor such as melanoma, head and neck, liver or kidney cancer.

The table lists this clone with a few counts. This chain joins TRBV7-9 and TRBJ1-4; D may be TRBD1 (5 bases). The germline gives CDR1 SEHNR, CDR2 FQNEAQ (reference sequence). The CDR3 is 16 residues long. Trimming cost V 5 bases and J 8 bases, with 21 bases left between them. As DNA, the CDR3 is TGTGCCAGCAGCCCAGGCGTTGGAGGGGAGTACGAAAAACTGTTTTTT. It translates to CASSPGVGGEYEKLFF.

The chain recombines TRBV6-5 with TRBJ1-6, with TRBD1 as a possible D gene (5 bases). The length of the CDR3 is 15 residues. Germline values: CDR1 MNHEY, CDR2 SVGAGI. V was shortened by 5 bases and J by 4 bases, with 12 bases between the two germline ends. The CDR3 spells CASSPRQLYNSPLHF. In DNA form, the CDR3 reads TGTGCCAGCAGTCCCCGACAGCTGTATAATTCACCCCTCCACTTT.

The chain combines TRBV11-2 with TRBJ2-3; possible D gene TRBD1, 6 bases. The V end lost 3 bases, the J end lost 0 bases, and 13 bases lay between the germline ends. The germline gives CDR1 SGHAT, CDR2 FQNNGV. The CDR3 spans 16 residues. The CDR3 nucleotides are TGTGCCAGCAGCTTCGGGCAGGGGAGAAGCACAGATACGCAGTATTTT. Its translation: CASSFGQGRSTDTQYF.

The chain joins TRBV5-6 to TRBJ1-1; 7 nucleotides line up with TRBD1. The CDR3 loop spans 14 amino acids. Looked up from germline, CDR1 is SGHDT and CDR2 is YYEEEE. V trimming: 6 bases; J trimming: 3 bases; junction bases outside the gene matches: 8. The CDR3 sequence is CASNRRGPHTEAFF. The CDR3 DNA reads as TGTGCCAGCAACCGAAGGGGGCCCCACACTGAAGCTTTCTTT.

V gene TRBV7-7 combines with J gene TRBJ2-5; 9 nucleotides align to TRBD1. The germline CDR1 and CDR2 sequences are SSHAT and FNYEAQ (reference sequence). This CDR3 region has 16 residues. The ends lost 3 bases at V and 6 bases at J; junction bases unmatched: 11. CDR3 residues: CASSFAGTGLDKTQYF. The CDR3 DNA follows: TGTGCCAGCAGCTTTGCCGGGACAGGGTTGGACAAGACCCAGTACTTC.

The chain recombines TRBV21-1 with TRBJ2-1; TRBD1, the D gene given by the table, was not confirmed from the DNA. TRBV21-1 counts as a pseudogene. The CDR3 is 15 amino acids. The CDR3 spells CASSKETGECDEQFF. CDR3 bases: TGTGCCAGCAGCAAAGAAACAGGGGAATGCGATGAGCAGTTCTTC.

The chain has TRBV6-5 and TRBJ1-5, with TRBD1 as a possible D gene (6 bases). Germline assignment: CDR1 MNHEY and CDR2 SVGAGI. V was shortened by 7 bases and J by 1 base, with 14 bases between the two germline ends. The CDR3 loop spans 15 amino acids. The chain's CDR3 is CASTQGRGSNQPQHF. The CDR3 nucleotides are TGTGCCAGCACCCAGGGGCGAGGGAGCAATCAGCCCCAGCATTTT.

This clone was detected only once. The chain combines TRBV18 with TRBJ1-1; D ambiguous. CDR3 length: 16 amino acids. Trimming left V 3 bases short and J 4 bases short, with 18 bases between. CDR1 is KGHSH, CDR2 LQKENI, per germline. The CDR3 sequence: CASSPRQAGSVTEAFF. CDR3 in DNA: TGTGCCAGCTCACCCCGGCAGGCGGGCTCGGTCACTGAAGCTTTCTTT.

This chain uses TRBV2 with TRBJ2-7; 8 nucleotides align to TRBD2. CDR1 and CDR2 (germline): SNHLY, FYNNEI. The CDR3 covers 14 residues. V was pared by 11 bases and J by 1 base, with 10 bases of the junction left unmatched. The CDR3 bases are TGTGCCGGACTAGCCTGGGCCGATTCCTACGAGCAGTACTTC. Translating it yields CAGLAWADSYEQYF.

In its sample, this clone was seen once. The chain couples TRBV5-5 to TRBJ2-1; TRBD2 aligns across 7 bases. Germline loops: CDR1 SGHKS, CDR2 YYEKEE (reference sequence). There are 15 residues in the CDR3. J was trimmed by 1 base and V by 4 bases; bases with no gene match: 5. In DNA form, the CDR3 reads TGTGCCAGCAGCCCTACGGGGGGTTCCTACAATGAGCAGTTCTTC. This codes for CASSPTGGSYNEQFF.

This CDR3 is CASSLGRAAFPTDTQYF. CDR3 bases: TGTGCCAGCAGCTTAGGCCGGGCAGCATTTCCCACAGATACGCAGTATTTT. This chain joins TRBV11-3 and TRBJ2-3; D is ambiguous. Trimming removed 1 base at V and 2 bases at J, with 16 bases between. This CDR3 comprises 17 residues. CDR1 is SGHNT, CDR2 YENEEA, per germline.

This clone was found once. This sequence joins TRBV2 and TRBJ1-4, with D maybe TRBD1 (5 bases). This CDR3 is built from 14 residues. V was shortened by 11 bases and J by 0 bases, with 13 bases between the two germline ends. Germline V gene sequence: CDR1 SNHLY, CDR2 FYNNEI. Here the CDR3 reads CAGSRGATNEKLFF. In nucleotides, the CDR3 is TGTGCCGGGTCTCGGGGGGCAACTAATGAAAAACTGTTTTTT.

The sample holds one count of this clone. In nucleotides, the CDR3 is TGTGCCAGCACCCGACCCGGGACAGGAAACACTGAAGCTTTCTTT. Amino acids: CASTRPGTGNTEAFF. J is TRBJ1-1 and V is TRBV28; 8 bases match TRBD1. Germline V gene lookup returns CDR1 MDHEN and CDR2 SYDVKM. After removal of 7 bases from V and 2 bases from J, the junction contained 9 bases not matched to a gene. The CDR3 length is 15 residues.

The rearrangement links TRBV12-5 to TRBJ1-6, with D possibly matching TRBD1 (6 bases). V lost 7 bases and J 9 bases, leaving 22 bases between the germline ends. Germline lookup yields CDR1 LGHNT and CDR2 FRNRAP. The CDR3 contains 16 residues. The CDR3 bases are TGTGCTAGTGCCACTACTTCGGGGGGCGCGGGTTCACCCCTCCACTTT. It specifies CASATTSGGAGSPLHF. The full variable domain, rest sourced from reference TRBV12-5 and TRBJ1-6, is DARVTQTPRHKVTEMGQEVTMRCQPILGHNTVFWYRQTMMQGLELLAYFRNRAPLDDSGMPKDRFSAEMPDATLATLKIQPSEPRDSAVYFCASATTSGGAGSPLHFGNGTRLTVT.

The chain joins TRBV19 to TRBJ1-5; the D is unclear. The ends were cut back, 4 bases at V and 7 bases at J, with 8 bases in the middle. Per the germline V gene, CDR1 is LNHDA and CDR2 is SQIVND (reference sequence). The CDR3 contains 12 residues. The CDR3 DNA sequence: TGTGCCAGTAGTAGCGGACTACAGCCCCAGCATTTT. It yields the protein CASSSGLQPQHF. The variable domain in full, with the rest retrieved from reference TRBV19 and TRBJ1-5, is DGGITQSPKYLFRKEGQNVTLSCEQNLNHDAMYWYRQDPGQGLRLIYYSQIVNDFQKGDIAEGYSVSREKKESFPLTVTSAQKNPTAFYLCASSSGLQPQHFGDGTRLSIL.

The genes are TRBV5-1 and TRBJ2-6, with 10 nucleotides matching TRBD1. Germline V gene lookup returns CDR1 SGHRS and CDR2 YFSETQ. V lost 7 bases and J lost 0; bases outside the gene matches: 16. The CDR3 totals 20 residues. The CDR3 region has the DNA TGCGCCAGCGCCCGGGGACAGGGGTCGCCAATTCTCTCTGGGGCCAACGTCCTGACTTTC. Translated, it gives CASARGQGSPILSGANVLTF.

The rearrangement links TRBV6-1 to TRBJ2-7; 7 nucleotides agree with TRBD1. This CDR3 region has 14 residues. J gave up 1 base and V 6 bases, and 6 bases lay outside the gene matches. The germline gives CDR1 MNHNS, CDR2 SASEGT. As DNA, the CDR3 is TGTGCCAGCAGGGGACAGTGGGGTTCCTACGAGCAGTACTTC. Encoded protein: CASRGQWGSYEQYF.

This chain connects TRBV7-9 to TRBJ1-3, with D possibly TRBD1 on 6 matching bases. CDR3 length equals 16 residues. The V gene lost 3 bases and the J gene lost 2 bases, with 14 bases spanning the gap. Germline V gene lookup returns CDR1 SEHNR and CDR2 FQNEAQ (reference sequence). The CDR3 loop reads CASSLNRVLAGNTIYF. The CDR3 DNA follows: TGTGCCAGCAGCTTGAACAGGGTACTCGCTGGAAACACCATATATTTT. Supplemented by reference TRBV7-9 and TRBJ1-3, the full variable domain reads DTGVSQNPRHKITKRGQNVTFRCDPISEHNRLYWYRQTLGQGPEFLTYFQNEAQLEKSRLLSDRFSAERPKGSFSTLEIQRTEQGDSAMYLCASSLNRVLAGNTIYFGEGSWLTVV.

In this sample, this clone turned up once. The chain recombines TRBV5-8 with TRBJ2-7; the D is unclear. CDR3 length: 14 amino acids. The germline V gene encodes CDR1 SGHTS and CDR2 YDEGEE. V dropped 4 bases and J dropped 2 bases, with 13 bases sitting between them. CDR3 DNA: TGTGCCAGCAGCCTGGGTGGGTCCGCCTACGAGCAGTACTTC. Translated, it gives CASSLGGSAYEQYF.

The gene calls are TRBV23-1 and TRBJ2-7; possibly TRBD1 for D (7 bases). TRBV23-1 is given ORF status, its function remaining uncertain. CDR3 length: 16 residues. Trimming cost V 2 bases and J 2 bases, with 16 bases left between them. DNA of the CDR3: TGCGCCAGCAGTCAAACAGGGGCGGGGTCAACCTACGAGCAGTACTTC. This gives the protein CASSQTGAGSTYEQYF.